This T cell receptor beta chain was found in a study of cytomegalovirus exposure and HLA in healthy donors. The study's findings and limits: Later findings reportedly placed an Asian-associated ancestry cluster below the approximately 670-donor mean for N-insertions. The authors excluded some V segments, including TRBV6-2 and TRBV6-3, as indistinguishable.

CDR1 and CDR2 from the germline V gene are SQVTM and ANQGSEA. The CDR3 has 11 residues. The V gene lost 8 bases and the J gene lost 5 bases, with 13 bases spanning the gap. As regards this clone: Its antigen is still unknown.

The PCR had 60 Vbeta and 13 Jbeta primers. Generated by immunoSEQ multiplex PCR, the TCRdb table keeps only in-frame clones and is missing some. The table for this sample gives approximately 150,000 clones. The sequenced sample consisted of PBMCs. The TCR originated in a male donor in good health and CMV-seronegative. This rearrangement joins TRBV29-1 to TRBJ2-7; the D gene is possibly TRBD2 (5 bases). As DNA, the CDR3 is TGCAGCTCCCGGAGAGGGCACGAGCAGTACTTC. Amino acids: CSSRRGHEQYF.